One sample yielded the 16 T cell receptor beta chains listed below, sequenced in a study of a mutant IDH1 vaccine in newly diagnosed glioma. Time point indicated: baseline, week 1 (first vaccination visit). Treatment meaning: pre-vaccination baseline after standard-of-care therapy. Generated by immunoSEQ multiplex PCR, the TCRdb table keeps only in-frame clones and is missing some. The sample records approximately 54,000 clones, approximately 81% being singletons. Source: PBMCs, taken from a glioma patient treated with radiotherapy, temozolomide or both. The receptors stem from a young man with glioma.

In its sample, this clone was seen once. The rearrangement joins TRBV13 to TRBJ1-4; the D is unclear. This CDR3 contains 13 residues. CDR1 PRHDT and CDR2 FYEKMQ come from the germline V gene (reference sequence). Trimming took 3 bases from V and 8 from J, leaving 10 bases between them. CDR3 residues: CASSFGPEEKLFF. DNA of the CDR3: TGTGCCAGCAGCTTCGGGCCCGAGGAAAAACTGTTTTTT.

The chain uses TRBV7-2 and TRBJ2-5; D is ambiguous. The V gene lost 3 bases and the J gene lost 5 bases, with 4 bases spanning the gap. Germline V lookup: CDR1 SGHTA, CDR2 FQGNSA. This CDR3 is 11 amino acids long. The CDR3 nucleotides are TGTGCCAGCAGCTTTCATGAGACCCAGTACTTC. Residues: CASSFHETQYF.

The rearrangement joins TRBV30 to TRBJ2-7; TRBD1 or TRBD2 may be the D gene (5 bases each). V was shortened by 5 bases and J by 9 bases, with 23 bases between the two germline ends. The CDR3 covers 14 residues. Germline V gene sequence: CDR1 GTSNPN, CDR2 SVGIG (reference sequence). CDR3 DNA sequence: TGTGCCTGGGGTAAGGGGACCCTAGCCCAAGGGCAGTACTTC. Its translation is CAWGKGTLAQGQYF. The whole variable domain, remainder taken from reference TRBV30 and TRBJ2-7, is SQTIHQWPATLVQPVGSPLSLECTVEGTSNPNLYWYRQAAGRGLQLLFYSVGIGQISSEVPQNLSASRPQDRQFILSSKKLLLSDSGFYLCAWGKGTLAQGQYFGPGTRLTVT.

The CDR3 nucleotides read TGTGCCAGCAGTGCCGGGACAGGGGGTTTCCAGCCCCAGCATTTT. It yields the protein CASSAGTGGFQPQHF. This chain uses TRBV5-8 with TRBJ1-5; TRBD1 matches at 11 bases. Germline CDR1 SGHTS, CDR2 YDEGEE. The V segment lost 5 bases and the J segment 7 bases; nucleotides outside the gene matches: 8. CDR3 size: 15 residues.

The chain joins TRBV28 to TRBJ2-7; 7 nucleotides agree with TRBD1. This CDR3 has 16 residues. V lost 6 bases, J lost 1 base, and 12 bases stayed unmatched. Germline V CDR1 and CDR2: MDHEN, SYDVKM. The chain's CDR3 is CASSLSWTGLSYEQYF. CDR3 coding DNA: TGTGCCAGCAGCCTGTCCTGGACAGGCCTTTCCTACGAGCAGTACTTC.

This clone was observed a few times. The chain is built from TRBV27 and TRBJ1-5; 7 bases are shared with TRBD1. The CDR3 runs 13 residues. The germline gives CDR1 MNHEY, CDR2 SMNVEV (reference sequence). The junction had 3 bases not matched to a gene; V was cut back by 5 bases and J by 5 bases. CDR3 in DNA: TGTGCCAGCAGTCCAGACAGGGATCAGCCCCAGCATTTT. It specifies CASSPDRDQPQHF.

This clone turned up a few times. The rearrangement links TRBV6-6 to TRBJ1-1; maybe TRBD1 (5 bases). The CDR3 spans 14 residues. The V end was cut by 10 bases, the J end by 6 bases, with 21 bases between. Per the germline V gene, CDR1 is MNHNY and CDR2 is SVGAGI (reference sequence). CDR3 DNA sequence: TGTGCCATCGCCCTCGGGGTTCGGGGGGCTGAAGCTTTCTTT. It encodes CAIALGVRGAEAFF.

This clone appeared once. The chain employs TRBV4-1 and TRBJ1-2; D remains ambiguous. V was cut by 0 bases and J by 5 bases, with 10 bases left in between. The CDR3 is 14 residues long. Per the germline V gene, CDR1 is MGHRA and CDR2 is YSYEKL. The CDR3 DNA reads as TGCGCCAGCAGCCAAGAGGAGGACCTATATGGCTACACCTTC. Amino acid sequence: CASSQEEDLYGYTF.

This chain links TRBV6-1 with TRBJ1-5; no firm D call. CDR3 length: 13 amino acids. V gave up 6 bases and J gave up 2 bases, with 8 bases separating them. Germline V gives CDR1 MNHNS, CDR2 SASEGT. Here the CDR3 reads CASRETGNQPQHF. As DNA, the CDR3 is TGTGCCAGCAGGGAGACGGGCAATCAGCCCCAGCATTTT.

The DNA of the CDR3 is TGTGCCAGCAGGGATCGACAGGGTAACGGCTACACCTTC. Its protein product is CASRDRQGNGYTF. V and J are TRBV7-9 and TRBJ1-2, with 7 bases that match TRBD1. The germline CDR1 and CDR2 sequences are SEHNR and FQNEAQ (reference sequence). V dropped 6 bases and J dropped 8; count of bases not matched to a gene: 9. The CDR3 extends over 13 amino acids.

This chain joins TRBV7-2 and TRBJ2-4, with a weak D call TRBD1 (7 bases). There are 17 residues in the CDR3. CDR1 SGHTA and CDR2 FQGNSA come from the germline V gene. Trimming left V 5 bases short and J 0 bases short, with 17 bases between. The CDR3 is CASSPGGGLVAKNIQYF. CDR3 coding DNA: TGTGCCAGCAGCCCAGGGGGAGGCTTAGTAGCCAAAAACATTCAGTACTTC.

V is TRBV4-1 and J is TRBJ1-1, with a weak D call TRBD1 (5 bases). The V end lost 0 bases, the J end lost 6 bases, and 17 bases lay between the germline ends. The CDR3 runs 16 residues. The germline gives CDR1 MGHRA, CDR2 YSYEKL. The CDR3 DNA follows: TGCGCCAGCAGCCAAGATCTCCCAGGGCCTAATTCTGAAGCTTTCTTT. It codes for CASSQDLPGPNSEAFF.

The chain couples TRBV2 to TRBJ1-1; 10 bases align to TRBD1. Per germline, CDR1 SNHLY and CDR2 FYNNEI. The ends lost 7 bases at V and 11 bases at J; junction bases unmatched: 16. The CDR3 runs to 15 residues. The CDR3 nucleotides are TGTGCCAGCATCCGGGGCGCCGGGACAGGGGATACGGCTTTCTTT. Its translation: CASIRGAGTGDTAFF.

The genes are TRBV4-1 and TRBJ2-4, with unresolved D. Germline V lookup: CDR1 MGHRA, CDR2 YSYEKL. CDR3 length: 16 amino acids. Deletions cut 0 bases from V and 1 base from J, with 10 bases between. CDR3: CASSQDPVTAKNIQYF. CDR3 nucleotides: TGCGCCAGCAGCCAAGATCCCGTCACGGCCAAAAACATTCAGTACTTC.

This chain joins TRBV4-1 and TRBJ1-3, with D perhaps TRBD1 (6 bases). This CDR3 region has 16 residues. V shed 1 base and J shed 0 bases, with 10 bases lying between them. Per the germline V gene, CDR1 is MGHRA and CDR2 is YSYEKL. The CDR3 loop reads CASSQGEQGSGNTIYF. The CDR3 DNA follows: TGCGCCAGCAGCCAAGGTGAACAGGGCTCTGGAAACACCATATATTTT.

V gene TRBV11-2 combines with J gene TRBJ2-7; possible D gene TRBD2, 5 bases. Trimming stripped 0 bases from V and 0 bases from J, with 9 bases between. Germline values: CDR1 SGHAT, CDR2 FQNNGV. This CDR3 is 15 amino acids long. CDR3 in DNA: TGTGCCAGCAGCTTAGATTTTGGAGGCTCCTACGAGCAGTACTTC. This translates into CASSLDFGGSYEQYF.